Detailed here is one T cell receptor (delta chain). The antigen is unknown. Sequences come from RNA converted to cDNA by reverse transcription. CDR3 amplicons came from multiplex PCR with pooled V-gene forward and constant-region reverse primers. TCRdb reprocessed the multiplex PCR reads through CATT. In the table there are around 76,000 delta-chain clones, about 30% of which are singletons. This CDR3 contains 16 residues. V shed 1 base and J 7 bases; nucleotides not matched to a gene: 6. From germline, CDR1 is TSWWSYY and CDR2 QGS. These data come from a study of Vδ1+ human thymocytes. Findings of the study overall: Thymic TRG and TRD repertoires appeared highly polyclonal, with Gaussian CDR3 length distributions. Despite high sort purity, about a fifth of thymic T cell receptor delta sequences were Vdelta2. Unexpected Vdelta2 sequences could cause misinterpretation of bulk repertoire data.

After alphabeta T cell depletion, CD3+ Vdelta1+ Vdelta2- thymocytes were sorted. The sequenced material came from Vdelta1+ gamma-delta thymocytes from the thymus. As to subset: FACS-sorted CD3+ TCRalphabeta- TCRVdelta1+ TCRVdelta2- thymocytes. The chain employs TRDV1 and TRDJ1; 13 bases agree with TRDD3. This receptor was identified in a boy under two years old who had congenital heart surgery. CDR3 region: CALGEPYWGIRGKLIF. Here the CDR3 DNA reads TGTGCTCTTGGGGAACCCTACTGGGGGATACGGGGTAAACTCATCTTT.